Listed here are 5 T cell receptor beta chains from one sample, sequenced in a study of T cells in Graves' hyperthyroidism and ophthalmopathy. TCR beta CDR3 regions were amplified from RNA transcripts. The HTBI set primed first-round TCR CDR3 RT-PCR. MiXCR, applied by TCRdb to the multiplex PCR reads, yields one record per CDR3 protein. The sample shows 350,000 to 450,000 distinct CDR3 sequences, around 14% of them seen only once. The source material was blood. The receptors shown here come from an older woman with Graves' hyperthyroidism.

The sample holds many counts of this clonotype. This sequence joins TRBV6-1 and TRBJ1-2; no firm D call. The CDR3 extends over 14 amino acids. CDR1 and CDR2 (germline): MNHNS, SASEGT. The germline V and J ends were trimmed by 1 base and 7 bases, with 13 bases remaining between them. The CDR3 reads CASSEVRVGSGYTF. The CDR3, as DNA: TGTGCCAGCAGTGAAGTGCGGGTCGGGTCTGGCTACACCTTC.

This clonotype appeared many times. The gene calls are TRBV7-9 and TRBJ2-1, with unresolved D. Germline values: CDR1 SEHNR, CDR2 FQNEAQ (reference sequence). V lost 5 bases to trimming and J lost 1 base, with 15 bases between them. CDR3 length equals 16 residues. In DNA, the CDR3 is TGTGCCAGCAGCCCGCTGTACGGGCTGTCCTACAATGAGCAGTTCTTC. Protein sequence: CASSPLYGLSYNEQFF.

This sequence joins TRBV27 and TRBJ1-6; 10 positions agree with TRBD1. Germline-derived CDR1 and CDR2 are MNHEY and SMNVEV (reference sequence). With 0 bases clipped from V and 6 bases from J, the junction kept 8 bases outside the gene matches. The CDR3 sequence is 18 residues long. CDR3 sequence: CASSLSFYGDRGNSPLHF. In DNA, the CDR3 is TGTGCCAGCAGTTTATCTTTTTATGGGGACAGGGGTAATTCACCCCTCCACTTT.

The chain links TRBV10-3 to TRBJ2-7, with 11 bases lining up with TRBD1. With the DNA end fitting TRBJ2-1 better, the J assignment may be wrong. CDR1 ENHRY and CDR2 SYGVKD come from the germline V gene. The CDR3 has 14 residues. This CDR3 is CAISQDRGQYEQFF. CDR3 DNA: TGTGCCATCAGCCAGGACAGGGGGCAGTACGAGCAGTTCTTC.

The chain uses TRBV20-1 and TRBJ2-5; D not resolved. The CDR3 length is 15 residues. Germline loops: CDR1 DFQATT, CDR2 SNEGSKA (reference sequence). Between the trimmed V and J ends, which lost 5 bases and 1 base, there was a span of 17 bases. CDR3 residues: CSAPPGGTFQETQYF. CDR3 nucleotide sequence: TGCAGTGCTCCCCCAGGCGGTACCTTCCAAGAGACCCAGTACTTC.